The rows below give T cell receptor beta chains drawn from one sample of a study of patients and donors after allogeneic stem cell transplantation. TCRdb redid the calling of the RT-PCR reads with MiXCR, one entry per CDR3 protein. The sample records about 200,000 distinct CDR3 sequences, 35% to 45% being singletons. The specimen was blood, either unsorted or a sorted T cell fraction (not recorded which). The source of these receptors is a human donor who was either an allogeneic HSCT recipient or a stem cell or donor lymphocyte infusion donor (not recorded which). It is not recorded whose cells these are; they may come from a transplant donor. CDR3s include the opening cysteine and the closing phenylalanine or tryptophan. D genes are given only for firm matches. Clone size, where shown, is once, few, many, or a class for clones that have expanded.

D gene: TRBD1; J gene: TRBJ1-5; V gene: TRBV12-3/TRBV12-4; clone size: .; CDR3 DNA: TGTGCCAGCAGGAGACAGGGATCTCAGCCCCAGCATTTT; CDR3 protein: CASRRQGSQPQHF
D gene: TRBD1; J gene: TRBJ2-5; V gene: TRBV29-1; clone size: .; CDR3 DNA: TGCAGCGTTGTAGGCCAGGGGGAAGAGACCCAGTACTTC; CDR3 protein: CSVVGQGEETQYF
D gene: .; J gene: TRBJ1-6; V gene: TRBV5-1; clone size: .; CDR3 DNA: TGCGCCAGCAGCTCCCGCCCCGGGACAACTAATTCACCCCTCCACTTT; CDR3 protein: CASSSRPGTTNSPLHF
D gene: .; J gene: TRBJ1-5; V gene: TRBV7-2; clone size: .; CDR3 DNA: TGTGCCAGCAGCCCGTGGGGGGAGTATAGCAATCAGCCCCAGCATTTT; CDR3 protein: CASSPWGEYSNQPQHF
D gene: .; J gene: TRBJ1-1; V gene: TRBV5-1; clone size: .; CDR3 DNA: TGCGCCAGCAGCGTGGGACCCGCAAGGGTTAACACTGAAGCTTTCTTT; CDR3 protein: CASSVGPARVNTEAFF
D gene: .; J gene: TRBJ1-1; V gene: TRBV4-1; clone size: once; CDR3 DNA: TGCGCCAGCAGCCAAGGACAAGGCACTGAAGCTTTCTTT; CDR3 protein: CASSQGQGTEAFF
D gene: TRBD1; J gene: TRBJ1-5; V gene: TRBV15; clone size: .; CDR3 DNA: TGTGCCACCAGCAGAGTTTGGATGGGGCGACAGGGGTCCAATCAGCCCCAGCATTTT; CDR3 protein: CATSRVWMGRQGSNQPQHF
D gene: .; J gene: TRBJ2-3; V gene: TRBV28; clone size: few; CDR3 DNA: TGTGCCAGCAGTTTAGTAGGTCCAGATACGCAGTATTTT; CDR3 protein: CASSLVGPDTQYF
D gene: .; J gene: TRBJ2-2; V gene: TRBV5-5; clone size: few; CDR3 DNA: TGTGCCAGCAGCTTGGTACGGGGCGGCACCGGGGAGCTGTTTTTT; CDR3 protein: CASSLVRGGTGELFF
D gene: .; J gene: TRBJ1-5; V gene: TRBV4-1; clone size: .; CDR3 DNA: TGCGCCAGCAGCCAAGAAGTAAGACAGCCCCAGCATTTT; CDR3 protein: CASSQEVRQPQHF
D gene: .; J gene: TRBJ1-1; V gene: TRBV9; clone size: .; CDR3 DNA: TGTGCCAGCAGCCCCCGACGGAGGAACACTGAAGCTTTCTTT; CDR3 protein: CASSPRRRNTEAFF
D gene: .; J gene: TRBJ1-6; V gene: TRBV12-3/TRBV12-4; clone size: .; CDR3 DNA: TGTGCCAGCAGTTTGACGGGGAGCGATTCACCCCTCCACTTT; CDR3 protein: CASSLTGSDSPLHF
D gene: .; J gene: TRBJ1-2; V gene: TRBV2; clone size: .; CDR3 DNA: TGTGCCAGCTGTGAATTAGGCGGTTCATATGGCTACACCTTC; CDR3 protein: CASCELGGSYGYTF
D gene: .; J gene: TRBJ2-2; V gene: TRBV2; clone size: .; CDR3 DNA: TGTGCCAGCAGTGAGTGGCTAGCGAACACCGGGGAGCTGTTTTTT; CDR3 protein: CASSEWLANTGELFF
D gene: .; J gene: TRBJ1-6; V gene: TRBV27; clone size: few; CDR3 DNA: TGTGCCACCAGGACTGCTTTCTCCTATAATTCACCCCTCCACTTT; CDR3 protein: CATRTAFSYNSPLHF
D gene: .; J gene: TRBJ2-6; V gene: TRBV27; clone size: few; CDR3 DNA: TGTGCCAGCAGTTTATTGGCCTCTGGGGCCAACGTCCTGACTTTC; CDR3 protein: CASSLLASGANVLTF
D gene: .; J gene: TRBJ2-1; V gene: TRBV18; clone size: .; CDR3 DNA: TGTGCCAGCTCACTCCTAGACGTTTCCTACAATGAGCAGTTCTTC; CDR3 protein: CASSLLDVSYNEQFF
D gene: TRBD1; J gene: TRBJ2-7; V gene: TRBV20-1; clone size: .; CDR3 DNA: TGCAGTGCTAGAGATCCCGGACAGGGACTTTCCTACGAGCAGTACTTC; CDR3 protein: CSARDPGQGLSYEQYF
D gene: TRBD1; J gene: TRBJ1-1; V gene: TRBV7-9; clone size: .; CDR3 DNA: TGTGCCAGCAGCTTAGTACAGGGGGCTACTGAAGCTTTCTTT; CDR3 protein: CASSLVQGATEAFF
D gene: TRBD1; J gene: TRBJ1-2; V gene: TRBV5-6; clone size: .; CDR3 DNA: TGTGCCAGCAGCTTGGCGGACAGGGGCGTCTGCGGCTACACCTTC; CDR3 protein: CASSLADRGVCGYTF
D gene: .; J gene: TRBJ1-1; V gene: TRBV7-9; clone size: few; CDR3 DNA: TGTGCCAGCAGCTTACGTCCAGGGGCATACACTGAAGCTTTCTTT; CDR3 protein: CASSLRPGAYTEAFF
D gene: .; J gene: TRBJ1-3; V gene: TRBV6-5; clone size: few; CDR3 DNA: TGTGCCACCGGGGTATCCGGAAACACCATATATTTT; CDR3 protein: CATGVSGNTIYF
D gene: .; J gene: TRBJ2-1; V gene: TRBV6-6; clone size: .; CDR3 DNA: TGTGCCAGCAGGTCGACAGGCTCCTACAATGAGCAGTTCTTC; CDR3 protein: CASRSTGSYNEQFF
D gene: .; J gene: TRBJ2-7; V gene: TRBV29-1; clone size: few; CDR3 DNA: TGCAGCGCTGGACAGAGCTCCTACGAGCAGTACTTC; CDR3 protein: CSAGQSSYEQYF
D gene: TRBD1; J gene: TRBJ1-3; V gene: TRBV3-1; clone size: few; CDR3 DNA: TGTGCCAGCAGACCTGGGACAGCAGGAAACACCATATATTTT; CDR3 protein: CASRPGTAGNTIYF
D gene: TRBD1; J gene: TRBJ1-2; V gene: TRBV12-3/TRBV12-4; clone size: .; CDR3 DNA: TGTGCCAGCAGTCTTATACAGGGGGGTGGCGATGGCTACACCTTC; CDR3 protein: CASSLIQGGGDGYTF
D gene: .; J gene: TRBJ1-5; V gene: TRBV20-1; clone size: few; CDR3 DNA: TGCAGTGCTAGTTGGGGGTCTTATAGCAATCAGCCCCAGCATTTT; CDR3 protein: CSASWGSYSNQPQHF
D gene: .; J gene: TRBJ1-5; V gene: TRBV3-1; clone size: .; CDR3 DNA: TGTGCCAGCAGCCAAGGTCCTGTTCAGCCCCAGCATTTT; CDR3 protein: CASSQGPVQPQHF
D gene: .; J gene: TRBJ2-7; V gene: TRBV5-1; clone size: .; CDR3 DNA: TGCGCCAGCAGCTTGGACATAAGGGGAGTTTCTGAGCAGTACTTC; CDR3 protein: CASSLDIRGVSEQYF
D gene: TRBD1; J gene: TRBJ1-5; V gene: TRBV27; clone size: once; CDR3 DNA: TGTGCCAGCAGTTCCTTTCCCGGGACAGGGACCGGCAATCAGCCCCAGCATTTT; CDR3 protein: CASSSFPGTGTGNQPQHF
D gene: .; J gene: TRBJ1-1; V gene: TRBV12-3/TRBV12-4; clone size: few; CDR3 DNA: TGTGCCAGCAAGATCCGGGAGAACACTGAAGCTTTCTTT; CDR3 protein: CASKIRENTEAFF
D gene: TRBD1; J gene: TRBJ2-5; V gene: TRBV12-3/TRBV12-4; clone size: few; CDR3 DNA: TGTGCCAGCAGACCAACAGGGGTAGAGACCCAGTACTTC; CDR3 protein: CASRPTGVETQYF
D gene: .; J gene: TRBJ2-7; V gene: TRBV4-1; clone size: .; CDR3 DNA: TGCGCCAGCAGCCAAGCCCCCTTGGGGGTAGGCGAGCAGTACTTC; CDR3 protein: CASSQAPLGVGEQYF
D gene: .; J gene: TRBJ1-3; V gene: TRBV5-1; clone size: .; CDR3 DNA: TGCGCCAGCAGTCGCGGGGCCGAGGGAAACACCATATATTTT; CDR3 protein: CASSRGAEGNTIYF
D gene: .; J gene: TRBJ1-1; V gene: TRBV28; clone size: .; CDR3 DNA: .; CDR3 protein: CASSLFGQGSNVLSFF
D gene: .; J gene: TRBJ1-4; V gene: TRBV4-1; clone size: .; CDR3 DNA: TGCGCCAGCAGCCAGGACGCTAATGAAAAACTGTTTTTT; CDR3 protein: CASSQDANEKLFF
D gene: .; J gene: TRBJ2-1; V gene: TRBV9; clone size: .; CDR3 DNA: TGTGCCAGCAGCGTAGACCCCACGCGGGGTACGGAGCAGTTCTTC; CDR3 protein: CASSVDPTRGTEQFF
D gene: .; J gene: TRBJ2-7; V gene: TRBV3-1; clone size: .; CDR3 DNA: TGTGCCAGCAGCGCCGGGCGGGGCGAGCAGTACTTC; CDR3 protein: CASSAGRGEQYF
D gene: .; J gene: TRBJ2-5; V gene: TRBV29-1; clone size: .; CDR3 DNA: TGCAGCGGGCGACAGAGAGAGACCCAGTACTTC; CDR3 protein: CSGRQRETQYF
D gene: .; J gene: TRBJ1-1; V gene: TRBV6-1; clone size: .; CDR3 DNA: TGTGCCAGCAGTGAATTTGTCCGGCGCAGGGACGCTGAAGCTTTCTTT; CDR3 protein: CASSEFVRRRDAEAFF
D gene: .; J gene: TRBJ1-1; V gene: TRBV24-1; clone size: few; CDR3 DNA: TGTGCCACCAGGGATTGGACGAACACTGAAGCTTTCTTT; CDR3 protein: CATRDWTNTEAFF
D gene: .; J gene: TRBJ1-5; V gene: TRBV18; clone size: .; CDR3 DNA: TGTGCCAGCTCACTCAGGGTCCATAGCAATCAGCCCCAGCATTTT; CDR3 protein: CASSLRVHSNQPQHF
D gene: .; J gene: TRBJ1-5; V gene: TRBV18; clone size: .; CDR3 DNA: TGTGCCAGCTCACCTTTGGGGGGAGATCAGCCCCAGCATTTT; CDR3 protein: CASSPLGGDQPQHF
D gene: TRBD1; J gene: TRBJ1-2; V gene: TRBV20-1; clone size: few; CDR3 DNA: TGCAGGATTACAGGGGGCGAAGGCTACACCTTC; CDR3 protein: CRITGGEGYTF
D gene: TRBD2; J gene: TRBJ2-1; V gene: TRBV10-2; clone size: .; CDR3 DNA: TGCGCCAGCAGAGCCCTAGCGGGGGGGTCCTACAATGAGCAGTTCTTC; CDR3 protein: CASRALAGGSYNEQFF
D gene: .; J gene: TRBJ1-3; V gene: TRBV6-2/TRBV6-3; clone size: many; CDR3 DNA: TGTGCCAGCAGGAGGGACATCGGAAACACCATATATTTT; CDR3 protein: CASRRDIGNTIYF
D gene: .; J gene: TRBJ1-5; V gene: TRBV15; clone size: few; CDR3 DNA: TGTGCCACCAGCAGCGATAGGGTACAGCCCCAGCATTTT; CDR3 protein: CATSSDRVQPQHF
D gene: TRBD1; J gene: TRBJ2-2; V gene: TRBV5-1; clone size: .; CDR3 DNA: TGCGCCAGCAGCTGGGACAGAGCGAACACCGGGGAGCTGTTTTTT; CDR3 protein: CASSWDRANTGELFF
D gene: .; J gene: TRBJ2-7; V gene: TRBV9; clone size: once; CDR3 DNA: TGTGCCAGCAGCGTAGACTGGACAAGGTCCTACGAGCAGTACTTC; CDR3 protein: CASSVDWTRSYEQYF
D gene: TRBD2; J gene: TRBJ2-1; V gene: TRBV20-1; clone size: .; CDR3 DNA: TGCAGTGCCCCAAGGACTAGCGAGAACAATGAGCAGTTCTTC; CDR3 protein: CSAPRTSENNEQFF
D gene: .; J gene: TRBJ2-7; V gene: TRBV28; clone size: .; CDR3 DNA: TGTGCCAGCAGAATCGGACAGTACTACGAGCAGTACTTC; CDR3 protein: CASRIGQYYEQYF
D gene: .; J gene: TRBJ1-5; V gene: TRBV28; clone size: .; CDR3 DNA: TGTGCCAGCAGCATTCCGACAGACGACAATCAGCCCCAGCATTTT; CDR3 protein: CASSIPTDDNQPQHF
D gene: .; J gene: TRBJ2-7; V gene: TRBV15; clone size: .; CDR3 DNA: TGTGCCACCAGCGTATCCCGGGGCCCCTACGAGCAGTACTTC; CDR3 protein: CATSVSRGPYEQYF
D gene: TRBD1; J gene: TRBJ2-1; V gene: TRBV18; clone size: few; CDR3 DNA: TGTGCCAGCTCCGCCCAGGGGGTGAATGAGCAGTTCTTC; CDR3 protein: CASSAQGVNEQFF
D gene: .; J gene: TRBJ1-6; V gene: TRBV7-2; clone size: .; CDR3 DNA: TGTGCCAGCAGCCCCGGGGCTCCCCGTAATTCACCCCTCCACTTT; CDR3 protein: CASSPGAPRNSPLHF
D gene: .; J gene: TRBJ2-5; V gene: TRBV7-9; clone size: .; CDR3 DNA: TGTGCCAGCAGCTTAGCGTTCGAGGCCGAGACCCAGTACTTC; CDR3 protein: CASSLAFEAETQYF
D gene: .; J gene: TRBJ2-4; V gene: TRBV5-5; clone size: few; CDR3 DNA: TGTGCCAGCAGCTTAGGGCCGAGGGCTAGCGCCAAAAACATTCAGTACTTC; CDR3 protein: CASSLGPRASAKNIQYF
D gene: .; J gene: TRBJ1-2; V gene: TRBV20-1; clone size: many; CDR3 DNA: TGCAGTGCTAGAGTTGTCAGGGCGGGCTACACCTTC; CDR3 protein: CSARVVRAGYTF
D gene: .; J gene: TRBJ2-6; V gene: TRBV20-1; clone size: few; CDR3 DNA: TGCAGTGCTTACACAGGGTTCTCTGGGGCCAACGTCCTGACTTTC; CDR3 protein: CSAYTGFSGANVLTF
D gene: .; J gene: TRBJ1-2; V gene: TRBV12-3/TRBV12-4; clone size: .; CDR3 DNA: TGTGCCAGCAGAGGAGTCAGATCAACCATTAACTATGGCTACACCTTC; CDR3 protein: CASRGVRSTINYGYTF